This TCR beta chain stems from a study of vaccination and CD4 T cells after COVID-19. This clonotype was observed a few times. Its antigen is not known. The V end was cut by 6 bases, the J end by 1 base, with 12 bases between. This CDR3 contains 14 residues. Germline V lookup: CDR1 SNHLY, CDR2 FYNNEI. Sequencing of the DNA from cultured CD4+ T cells was carried out with the Oncomine TCR Beta short-read assay. A single record per CDR3 protein comes from TCRdb applying MiXCR to the PCR reads. The table has about 11,000 distinct CDR3 sequences, 45% to 60% seen once. Treatment reported: approximately nine-day PBMC culture with coronavirus spike peptide pools or control peptides (ViraFEST assay).

Sequenced input: CD4+ T cells from blood, cultured in vitro. The origin of this receptor is a human donor who had recovered from COVID-19. The chain joins TRBV2 to TRBJ1-1; D might be TRBD1 (5 bases). The CDR3 sequence: CASSARGGNTEAFF. CDR3 DNA: TGTGCCAGCAGCGCGCGGGGGGGGAACACTGAAGCTTTCTTT.